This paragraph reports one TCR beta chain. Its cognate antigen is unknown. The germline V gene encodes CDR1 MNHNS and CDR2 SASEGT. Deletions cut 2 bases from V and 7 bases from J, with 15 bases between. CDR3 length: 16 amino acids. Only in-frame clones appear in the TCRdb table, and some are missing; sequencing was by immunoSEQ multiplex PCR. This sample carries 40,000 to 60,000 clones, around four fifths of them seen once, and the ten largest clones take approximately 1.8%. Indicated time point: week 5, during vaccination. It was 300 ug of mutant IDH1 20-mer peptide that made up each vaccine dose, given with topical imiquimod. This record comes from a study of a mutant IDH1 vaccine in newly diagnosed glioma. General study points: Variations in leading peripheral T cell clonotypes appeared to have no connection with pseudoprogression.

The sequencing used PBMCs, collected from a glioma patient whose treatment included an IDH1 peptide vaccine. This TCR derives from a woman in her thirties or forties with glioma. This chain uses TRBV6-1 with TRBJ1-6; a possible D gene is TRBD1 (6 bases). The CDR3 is CASSERWTVLNSPLHF. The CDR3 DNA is TGTGCCAGCAGTGAAAGGTGGACAGTCCTAAATTCACCCCTCCACTTT.